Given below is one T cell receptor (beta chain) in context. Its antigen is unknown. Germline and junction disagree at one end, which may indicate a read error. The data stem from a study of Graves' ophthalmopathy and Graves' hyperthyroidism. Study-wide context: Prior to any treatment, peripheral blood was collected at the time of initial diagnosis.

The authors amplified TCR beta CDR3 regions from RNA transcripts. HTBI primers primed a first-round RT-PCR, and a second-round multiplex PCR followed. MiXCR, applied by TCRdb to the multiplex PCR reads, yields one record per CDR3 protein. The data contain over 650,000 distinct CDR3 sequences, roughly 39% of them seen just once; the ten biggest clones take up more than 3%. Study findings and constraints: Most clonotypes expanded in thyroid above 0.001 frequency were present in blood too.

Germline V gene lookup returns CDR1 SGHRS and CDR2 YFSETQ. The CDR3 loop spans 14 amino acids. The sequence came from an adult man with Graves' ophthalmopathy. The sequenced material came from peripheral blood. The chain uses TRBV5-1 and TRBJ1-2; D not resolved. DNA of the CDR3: TGTGCCAGCAGCTCGGCCGTCGGTCCTTATGGCTACACCTTC. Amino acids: CASSSAVGPYGYTF.